This T cell receptor (beta chain) comes out of a study of cytomegalovirus exposure and HLA in healthy donors (TCRdb year 2017). A note on the overall study: In an earlier analysis of approximately 640 of the donors, around 300 Gb of sequence data and 117 million unique TCR beta sequences from 150 million to 200 million T cells were reported. Approximately 300 gigabases of sequencing data and around 88 million unique TCR sequences made up an early release that covered 500 to 650 HLA-typed donors. Of the roughly 390 genotyped donors, 65% to 90% fell in the genetic ancestry cluster associated with self-reported Caucasian donors. The study was designed to test whether signatures of past pathogen exposure could be identified by cataloging public T cell receptors. The study used immunosequencing to profile the T cell repertoires of about 670 subjects and linked those repertoires to cytomegalovirus serostatus. A separate validation cohort of approximately 130 different subjects was used in addition to the roughly 700-subject first cohort. High-throughput TCR immunosequencing, statistical association of individual TCRs with disease status, and machine learning were combined to predict cytomegalovirus infection status. In a later analysis, previously published TCR beta repertoires from roughly 710 donors were re-analyzed and high-resolution HLA genotyping was added so that TCR occurrence patterns could be studied. In the later analysis, no new phenotypic data were used to find candidate immune exposures; instead, reliance was placed on TCR beta sequences and their occurrence across donors. An earlier analysis of fewer than 700 of the donors applied high-throughput TCR beta sequencing to assess whether each TCR beta V gene segment acted as functional or pseudogenic. Donor age, sex, ethnicity and CMV serostatus were compiled together with the repertoire data. A later genetic analysis used genome-wide SNP genotypes for about three fifths of the 666 donors, treating that subset as a discovery cohort. All discovery cohort repertoires had been generated using a single sequencing platform. HLA typing covered class I and class II loci at four-digit resolution. The number of donors typed differed by locus, with about 620-630 for A, B, C, DRB1 and DQB1, roughly 520 for DQA1, over 600 for DPA1, and around 450 for DPB1. About 5 DR-DQ haplotypes were handled as single units for association and clustering, since linkage in the cohort was strong. Among about 400 genotyped donors of the cohort, an average of about 240,000 unique TCR beta nucleotide sequences was sequenced per donor, of which about 18% were non-productive.

Trimming costs V 0 bases and J 4 bases, and their ends lie 12 bases apart. Taken from the germline V gene, the CDR1 and CDR2 loops are MNHEY and SVGAGI. From cysteine to phenylalanine, the CDR3 is 15 amino acids long. Of all the DNA, just the CDR3 is kept, 45 bases in frame from base 1. The research as a whole found: In vitro tests confirmed that a few of the cytomegalovirus-associated TCR beta chains recognize cytomegalovirus antigens. It was suggested by the authors that the approach could potentially be generalized to other disease states and immunological phenotypes. A further reported finding was that TCR beta sequences accurately predicted the HLA-A and HLA-B alleles for most subjects in the first cohort. Correlated functional status among segregating V segments might reflect linkage disequilibrium, but an unknown experimental factor could not be ruled out. A later analysis found that HLA-associated TCR beta chains were more clonally expanded and had lower generation probabilities than equally common non-associated chains. Cytomegalovirus status was reported to be diagnosed by the classifier with high specificity and sensitivity in both the original and validation cohorts. While some public TCRs were present in many individuals, most TCR sequences turned up only very rarely across donors. Only TCR beta chains were sequenced in this cohort, and the absence of alpha or paired-chain data limited detectable features. Assigning TCR associations to individual alleles was difficult when HLA alleles, especially DR and DQ, strongly co-occurred. In a later genetic analysis, fewer N-insertions in productive TCRs were reported among donors in an Asian-associated ancestry cluster than the 666-donor mean. Because some donors lacked HLA typing at each locus, the association tests relied only on the typed subset. A cluster of highly shared sequence variants was judged likely to represent a technical artifact of the sequencing pipeline. According to a later analysis, TCR association rates differed among HLA loci, with DRB1 alleles showing the most associated TCRs and HLA-C alleles showing the fewest. The study listed approximately 160 TCR beta chains as associated with cytomegalovirus. According to a later analysis, most CMV-associated TCR beta chains appeared to be HLA-restricted, and the HLA associations seemed to be driven largely by CMV exposure. Specific HLA alleles were associated with 15,000 to 20,000 TCR beta sequences at a false discovery rate of 0.05 in a later analysis. An association between a missense DCLRE1C variant and V-gene and J-gene trimming of TCR beta chains was found in a later genetic analysis and replicated in an independent cohort. Immune exposure information for the cohort was limited to CMV serostatus. Because counts were too low, about 17 rarely observed V segments, including chromosome 9 orphons, were excluded from the earlier analysis of roughly 580 of the donors. In an earlier analysis of a few hundred of the donors, most TCR beta V segments were observed in productive rearrangements about 90% or about 30% of the time, broadly matching IMGT annotations. A later analysis reported that several top co-occurrence clusters appeared linked to parvovirus B19, influenza, CMV and Epstein-Barr virus. Some IMGT-functional V segments, including TRBV6-2 and TRBV6-3, could not be distinguished by the 87-base-pair reads and were therefore excluded. The presence/absence analyses assumed that sequencing depth was roughly uniform across donors, and that assumption may not be true.

The cohort was made up of around 720 healthy bone marrow donors. Cohort members were all nominally healthy when sampled, although unrecorded immune exposures were likely present. The donor tested CMV seropositive and was one of the 289 seropositive cohort members. A peripheral blood sample was provided by each donor, and peripheral blood mononuclear cells were used for TCR beta sequencing. The Qiagen DNeasy Blood Extraction Kit was used to extract genomic DNA from the blood cell samples. The library was prepared using the immunoSEQ multiplex PCR assay. For the multiplex PCR, a mixture combining 60 forward primers for TCR Vbeta segments and 13 reverse primers for TCR Jbeta segments was used. Amplification of the CDR3 region of rearranged TCR beta genes was performed with a multiplex PCR assay on genomic DNA. The Illumina HiSeq System was used to sequence the amplified TCR beta libraries as 87-base-pair reads. In the authors' own workflow: A later analysis counted approximately 74 million unique TCR beta chains across the approximately 700 repertoires, and roughly 11 million of these chains were shared by at least two donors. Raw reads were error-corrected and collapsed into unique sequences by a nearest-neighbor algorithm in which closely related sequences were merged to remove PCR and sequencing errors. V, D and J gene segments were assigned by aligning CDR3 sequences to IMGT reference sequences. Each retained sequence needed at least a six-nucleotide match to both a V gene segment and a J gene segment. Rearrangements were called productive when the CDR3 lacked stop codons and stayed in frame with V and J; all others were non-productive. CDR3 was defined by IMGT convention, running from the second conserved V-encoded cysteine to the conserved J-encoded phenylalanine. In an earlier analysis of 500 to 650 of the donors, sequences lacking an unambiguous match to a single V gene segment were excluded. In an earlier analysis of approximately 590 of the donors, a V segment was called functional when productive rearrangements were above 56.7%, and segregating when the standard deviation between donors exceeded 5%. A statistical classification framework was built to diagnose cytomegalovirus status from the catalog of TCR beta chain sequences. In a later analysis, V and J genes were assigned by comparing TCR nucleotide sequences against IMGT/GENE-DB human TR gene sequences. Using the TCRdist pipeline, a later analysis assigned CDR3 sequences along with most-parsimonious VDJ recombination scenarios. A later analysis defined each TCR beta chain by its CDR3 amino acid sequence plus V-gene family, and excluded reads lacking a unique V-gene family. A later analysis removed 550 to 650 highly shared, low-generation-probability nucleotide sequences to deal with suspected cross-contamination and a sequencing artifact. In a later analysis, a clonal expansion index was calculated for each public chain from normalized within-repertoire ranks of inferred template counts. A later analysis computed generation probabilities with a VDJ recombination model fitted to out-of-frame rearrangements, and checked the results against IGoR. Hypergeometric tests were used in a later analysis to score TCR-TCR, TCR-HLA and TCR-CMV co-occurrence, with a repertoire-size bias correction applied to the TCR pairs. To estimate false discovery rates, a later analysis permuted the HLA or CMV assignments 20 times. In a later analysis, co-occurring TCRs were grouped with DBSCAN, and TCRdist sequence similarity was added when clustering was performed within HLA-allele-positive subsets. Repertoires with fewer than 30,000 or more than 120,000 public chains, plus five repertoires with anomalous nucleotide sharing, were excluded from co-occurrence clustering. TCRdb obtained this table from immuneACCESS and retained in-frame rearrangements with V and J assigned. These tables miss some clones; where compared with another copy, unresolved V genes account for less than half of the shortfall, and the remainder is unexplained. The DNA was the basis for D and trimming; V, J and clone size are from that table. The sample profile shows 120,000 or so clones; roughly 80% of them were found once. The ten largest clones add up to approximately 10% of the sample.

As for this clone: The target of this receptor is not known. Base-call qualities are not available, and no considerably larger clone is one nucleotide away.

The sequencing sample was made of PBMCs. This sequence was found in a young man in good health and CMV-seropositive. The V gene is TRBV6-5 and the J gene is TRBJ1-1; TRBD1 could be the D gene, as 6 bases match. The CDR3 protein is CASSYSRGRGTEAFF. At the DNA level, the sequence is TGTGCCAGCAGTTACTCCAGGGGCAGGGGCACTGAAGCTTTCTTT.